This section outlines one T cell receptor beta chain sequence together with its context. In TCRdb, the RACE reads were re-called with MiXCR into one record per CDR3 protein. Counted here are about 51,000 distinct CDR3 sequences, approximately 8.8% occurring once; the ten biggest clones make up around 15%. The CDR3 has 13 residues. V was clipped by 4 bases and J by 9 bases, with 12 bases between them. The germline V gene encodes CDR1 SEHNR and CDR2 FQNEAQ (reference sequence). The data derive from a study of human T cells and chemical hapten exposure. Time point of the sample: pre-sensitization, week 0. This sample's treatment: therapeutic diphenylcyclopropenone sensitization with weekly scalp DPC.

The rearrangement uses TRBV7-9 and TRBJ2-2; D assignment may be TRBD1 or TRBD2 (6 bases each). This TCR was sampled from a middle-aged woman with alopecia areata. Some clones in this sample may be carry-over from other donors' samples. Material: whole blood, obtained in connection with sensitization to the hapten diphenylcyclopropenone (DPC). The CDR3 sequence: CASSSDGGRELFF. The CDR3 bases are TGTGCCAGCAGCTCCGACGGGGGCAGGGAGCTGTTTTTT. Drawing the rest from reference TRBV7-9 and TRBJ2-2, the complete variable domain is DTGVSQNPRHKITKRGQNVTFRCDPISEHNRLYWYRQTLGQGPEFLTYFQNEAQLEKSRLLSDRFSAERPKGSFSTLEIQRTEQGDSAMYLCASSSDGGRELFFGEGSRLTVL.